A single sample is the source of the 30 T cell receptor beta chains below, sequenced in a study of response to subunit inactivated influenza vaccine. One entry per CDR3 protein results from TCRdb running MiXCR on the RT-PCR reads. The table records about 780,000 distinct CDR3 sequences, approximately 17% of them present only once. This specimen was PBMCs from blood, taken 5 days after vaccination. The receptors shown here come from a man aged 45-60 years who received an inactivated influenza vaccine.

This chain connects TRBV9 to TRBJ2-1, with unresolved D. CDR1 is SGDLS and CDR2 is YYNGEE in the germline V gene. V lost 0 bases, J lost 5 bases, and 18 bases lay in between. The CDR3 sequence is 17 residues long. As DNA, the CDR3 is TGTGCCAGCAGCGTAGATCCGGGCGGATGGGAAAACAATGAGCAGTTCTTC. Its translation is CASSVDPGGWENNEQFF. Looking up the rest from reference TRBV9 and TRBJ2-1 gives the full variable domain: DSGVTQTPKHLITATGQRVTLRCSPRSGDLSVYWYQQSLDQGLQFLIQYYNGEERAKGNILERFSAQQFPDLHSELNLSSLELGDSALYFCASSVDPGGWENNEQFFGPGTRLTVL.

This clonotype was seen a handful of times. The DNA for the CDR3 is TGTGCCAGCAGCCGCCCGGGACTGAGTCAGCCCCAGCATTTT. The encoded protein is CASSRPGLSQPQHF. The chain couples TRBV7-2 to TRBJ1-5, with D perhaps matching TRBD1 (5 bases). The CDR3 has 14 residues. Germline loops: CDR1 SGHTA, CDR2 FQGNSA. The V gene lost 5 bases and the J gene lost 6 bases, with 14 bases spanning the gap.

This clonotype was counted a few times. This sequence joins TRBV20-1 and TRBJ2-4; D gene unclear. This CDR3 is 13 amino acids long. Trimming left V 6 bases short and J 8 bases short, with 17 bases between. Germline assignment: CDR1 DFQATT and CDR2 SNEGSKA (reference sequence). CDR3 protein: CSATRLPGDIQYF. The CDR3 DNA reads as TGCAGTGCCACCCGACTCCCTGGGGACATTCAGTACTTC.

As for this clonotype: A junction boundary mismatches the germline segment, possibly from a read error. V and J are TRBV3-1 and TRBJ2-2, with 9 bases that match TRBD2. The CDR3 has 15 amino acids. The germline V gene has CDR1 LGHDT and CDR2 YNNKEL (reference sequence). CDR3 DNA sequence: TGTGCCAGCAGGCAAGCGGGAGGGAACACCGGGGAGCTGTTTTTT. It translates to CASRQAGGNTGELFF.

The chain employs TRBV20-1 and TRBJ2-7; D is tentatively TRBD1 or TRBD2 (5 bases each). CDR1 and CDR2 from the germline V gene are DFQATT and SNEGSKA (reference sequence). V was trimmed by 4 bases and J by 0 bases, leaving 13 bases between them. The CDR3 is made up of 14 amino acids. The CDR3 reads CSATPGPSSYEQYF. The CDR3 nucleotides read TGCAGTGCTACACCGGGACCGAGCTCCTACGAGCAGTACTTC.

V gene TRBV28 combines with J gene TRBJ1-5; D remains ambiguous. This CDR3 is built from 12 residues. CDR1 is MDHEN and CDR2 is SYDVKM in the germline V gene. Trimming took 2 bases from V and 7 from J, leaving 6 bases between them. The CDR3 DNA is TGTGCCAGCAGTTTAAGAGCACAGCCCCAGCATTTT. Protein sequence: CASSLRAQPQHF.

This clonotype has only a few counts. This chain connects TRBV5-1 to TRBJ2-5, with 7 positions matching TRBD2. Germline trimming cut 4 bases from V and 5 bases from J; bases unmatched to any gene: 11. The CDR3 has 15 residues. Germline assignment: CDR1 SGHRS and CDR2 YFSETQ. The CDR3 here is CASSVFAGDGETQYF. The CDR3 DNA reads TGCGCCAGCAGCGTATTCGCGGGAGATGGTGAGACCCAGTACTTC.

There are many counts of this clonotype. The V gene is TRBV7-8, the J gene TRBJ2-7, with 11 bases lining up with TRBD2. The V segment lost 5 bases and the J segment 3 bases; nucleotides outside the gene matches: 9. The CDR3 totals 16 residues. Germline CDR1 and CDR2: SGHVS and FQNEAQ. Here the CDR3 DNA reads TGTGCCAGCAGCCCGCGACTAGCGGGGAACCACTACGAGCAGTACTTC. Translating gives CASSPRLAGNHYEQYF.

This sequence joins TRBV7-3 and TRBJ2-1; 9 positions agree with TRBD2. The CDR3 is 18 residues long. The germline CDR1 and CDR2 sequences are SGHTA and FQGTGA. Unmatched junction bases numbered 11, after V lost 5 bases and J lost 0 bases. The CDR3 DNA is TGTGCCAGCAGCCTCTCCTCTAGCGGGAAAAGCTCCTACAATGAGCAGTTCTTC. Its translation is CASSLSSSGKSSYNEQFF.

In its sample, this clonotype was seen many times. This chain links TRBV12-3 or TRBV12-4 with TRBJ2-5; maybe TRBD2 (5 bases). The CDR3 consists of 13 residues. V was pared by 2 bases and J by 5 bases, with 9 bases between. The CDR3 sequence: CASSLNAGETQYF. The CDR3, as DNA: TGTGCCAGCAGTTTAAATGCGGGCGAGACCCAGTACTTC.

The CDR3 bases are TGCAGTGCAACCTTAGGAGGGAGGGGGAATGAGCAGTTCTTC. This gives the protein CSATLGGRGNEQFF. The V call is TRBV20-1, the J call TRBJ2-1; D is possibly TRBD2 (7 bases). The CDR3 consists of 14 residues. Between the trimmed V and J ends, which lost 6 bases and 7 bases, there was a span of 19 bases. Germline V gene data show CDR1 as DFQATT and CDR2 as SNEGSKA (reference sequence).

This clonotype was seen many times. The chain has TRBV29-1 and TRBJ2-7; D might be TRBD1 (6 bases). CDR3 length: 13 amino acids. The ends were cut back, 4 bases at V and 3 bases at J, with 13 bases in the middle. From germline, CDR1 is SQVTM and CDR2 ANQGSEA. In DNA, the CDR3 is TGCAGCGTTGGAGGGGGTCTCAACTACGAGCAGTACTTC. This translates into CSVGGGLNYEQYF.

The chain carries TRBV30 and TRBJ1-1; TRBD1 is a possible D gene (5 bases). CDR1 and CDR2 from the germline V gene are GTSNPN and SVGIG (reference sequence). Trimming took off 0 bases at V and 1 base at J, with 15 bases between the two ends. The length of the CDR3 is 16 residues. The CDR3 DNA reads TGTGCCTGGAGTGTACGTCATGACAGACAGAACACTGAAGCTTTCTTT. Amino acid sequence: CAWSVRHDRQNTEAFF.

This chain connects TRBV6-5 to TRBJ2-6; D remains unclear. Germline CDR1 MNHEY, CDR2 SVGAGI. CDR3 size: 19 residues. V lost 0 bases, J lost 0 bases, and 15 bases lay in between. CDR3 protein: CASSYSIGIDLSGANVLTF. The CDR3 DNA follows: TGTGCCAGCAGTTACTCGATAGGGATTGATCTCTCTGGGGCCAACGTCCTGACTTTC.

The rearrangement links TRBV5-1 to TRBJ2-3; D is perhaps TRBD1 (6 bases). Per germline, CDR1 SGHRS and CDR2 YFSETQ. The V end was cut by 5 bases, the J end by 0 bases, with 13 bases between. The CDR3 is 15 residues long. CDR3 DNA sequence: TGCGCCAGCAGAAATAGGACAGCTAGCACAGATACGCAGTATTTT. Translating gives CASRNRTASTDTQYF.

The rearrangement uses TRBV20-1 and TRBJ2-5, with a weak D call TRBD1 (6 bases). Germline V lookup: CDR1 DFQATT, CDR2 SNEGSKA (reference sequence). Trimming took 6 bases from V and 3 from J, leaving 14 bases between them. The CDR3 consists of 13 residues. Written as DNA, the CDR3 is TGCAGTGCCCCGGACAGAACCGAAGAGACCCAGTACTTC. Protein sequence: CSAPDRTEETQYF.

CDR3 in amino acids: CASSSPRTGELNEQFF. Here the CDR3 DNA reads TGTGCCAGCAGTTCCCCCCGGACAGGGGAGTTGAATGAGCAGTTCTTC. The chain uses TRBV28 and TRBJ2-1; 9 nucleotides agree with TRBD1. J gave up 7 bases and V 4 bases, and 11 bases lay outside the gene matches. The CDR3 has 16 residues. Germline assignment: CDR1 MDHEN and CDR2 SYDVKM.

The chain employs TRBV28 and TRBJ2-4; TRBD1 matches at 10 bases. This CDR3 is 17 amino acids long. V shed 7 bases, J shed 6 bases, and the junction held 15 bases outside the gene matches. Germline V lookup: CDR1 MDHEN, CDR2 SYDVKM. CDR3 amino acids: CASTPPPGQGIGNIQYF. The CDR3 coding sequence is TGTGCCAGCACCCCTCCCCCGGGACAGGGGATTGGAAACATTCAGTACTTC. Full variable domain (rest looked up from reference TRBV28 and TRBJ2-4): DVKVTQSSRYLVKRTGEKVFLECVQDMDHENMFWYRQDPGLGLRLIYFSYDVKMKEKGDIPEGYSVSREKKERFSLILESASTNQTSMYLCASTPPPGQGIGNIQYFGAGTRLSVL.

The rearrangement joins TRBV20-1 to TRBJ2-5, with TRBD2 matching over 10 bases. V lost 3 bases and J lost 4; bases outside the gene matches: 11. This CDR3 spans 16 amino acids. Germline lookup yields CDR1 DFQATT and CDR2 SNEGSKA (reference sequence). For the CDR3, the DNA is TGCAGTGCTAGTAGGCCTCCGGGACTAGCGAGAGAGACCCAGTACTTC. Protein product: CSASRPPGLARETQYF.

CDR3 sequence: CASSQEGYRAFF. CDR3 bases: TGTGCCAGCAGCCAAGAGGGCTACCGGGCTTTCTTT. The J gene is TRBJ1-1, the V gene TRBV3-1; D is unclear. The CDR3 consists of 12 residues. From germline, CDR1 is LGHDT and CDR2 YNNKEL (reference sequence). V lost 0 bases to trimming and J lost 11 bases, with 10 bases between them.

The J gene is TRBJ1-3, the V gene TRBV4-3, with unresolved D. Trimming stripped 1 base from V and 4 bases from J, with 8 bases between. The CDR3 consists of 14 residues. Germline assignment: CDR1 LGHNA and CDR2 YSLEER. The CDR3 DNA sequence: TGCGCCAGCAGCCAAGGCGCCGACGGAAACACCATATATTTT. It specifies CASSQGADGNTIYF.

The chain uses TRBV7-9 and TRBJ2-4; D is possibly TRBD2 (5 bases). The V end lost 2 bases, the J end lost 8 bases, and 19 bases lay between the germline ends. The CDR3 spans 16 residues. Looked up from germline, CDR1 is SEHNR and CDR2 is FQNEAQ (reference sequence). The CDR3 region is CASSLKPSSGEDIQYF. As DNA, the CDR3 is TGTGCCAGCAGCTTAAAGCCTAGCAGTGGAGAGGACATTCAGTACTTC.

The chain's CDR3 is CASGFYSESSYNEQFF. DNA of the CDR3: TGTGCCAGCGGGTTCTACTCCGAATCCTCCTACAATGAGCAGTTCTTC. V is TRBV12-3 or TRBV12-4 and J is TRBJ2-1, with D uncertain. V shed 8 bases and J shed 0 bases, with 17 bases lying between them. CDR3 size: 16 residues.

This clonotype occurred many times. The V call is TRBV20-1, the J call TRBJ1-5; 7 bases match TRBD1. V shed 3 bases and J 4 bases; nucleotides not matched to a gene: 6. Germline assignment: CDR1 DFQATT and CDR2 SNEGSKA (reference sequence). The CDR3 contains 14 residues. This CDR3 reads CSARVQGLNQPQHF. CDR3 DNA sequence: TGCAGTGCTAGGGTACAGGGGCTTAATCAGCCCCAGCATTTT.

This rearrangement joins TRBV10-3 to TRBJ2-1; unclear D gene. The V end lost 3 bases, the J end lost 6 bases, and 6 bases lay between the germline ends. From germline, CDR1 is ENHRY and CDR2 SYGVKD. The CDR3 extends over 12 amino acids. Written as DNA, the CDR3 is TGTGCCATCAGTGACCTTGGCAATGAGCAGTTCTTC. Encoded protein: CAISDLGNEQFF.

This sequence joins TRBV5-1 and TRBJ2-2; TRBD2 agrees at 8 bases. After removal of 4 bases from V and 1 base from J, the junction contained 9 bases not matched to a gene. CDR3 length equals 17 residues. Germline V gene data show CDR1 as SGHRS and CDR2 as YFSETQ. The CDR3 DNA follows: TGCGCCAGCAGCCCATCCGAGACTAGCGAGAACACCGGGGAGCTGTTTTTT. This gives the protein CASSPSETSENTGELFF.

This chain connects TRBV3-1 to TRBJ2-3; D is ambiguous. The V gene's germline CDR1 is LGHDT and CDR2 YNNKEL (reference sequence). Trimming took 1 base from V and 2 from J, leaving 7 bases between them. CDR3 length: 14 amino acids. This CDR3 reads CASSQGTVTDTQYF. CDR3 sequence (DNA): TGTGCCAGCAGCCAAGGGACGGTCACAGATACGCAGTATTTT.

Only a few counts were recorded for this clonotype. The chain couples TRBV5-5 to TRBJ2-2; 9 bases fit TRBD2. The CDR3 has 15 residues. From germline, CDR1 is SGHKS and CDR2 YYEKEE (reference sequence). With 4 bases clipped from V and 6 bases from J, the junction kept 7 bases outside the gene matches. As DNA, the CDR3 is TGTGCCAGCAGCCTACGACTAGCGGTCTCCGGGGAGCTGTTTTTT. Translating it yields CASSLRLAVSGELFF.

This clonotype has a handful of counts. The chain employs TRBV6-2 or TRBV6-3 and TRBJ2-1, with D perhaps TRBD2 (6 bases). The ends were cut back, 2 bases at V and 4 bases at J, with 18 bases in the middle. The CDR3 covers 17 residues. Germline assignment: CDR1 MNHEY and CDR2 SVGEGT. The DNA of the CDR3 is TGTGCCAGCAGTTACCCCTTCCCCTCGGAGGGGTACAATGAGCAGTTCTTC. Translating it yields CASSYPFPSEGYNEQFF.

In its sample, this clonotype was seen a few times. V usage is TRBV12-3 or TRBV12-4 and J usage is TRBJ1-1; TRBD1 matches at 8 bases. Trimming cost V 3 bases and J 1 base; bases outside gene matches: 13. CDR3 size: 18 residues. DNA of the CDR3: TGTGCCAGCAGTTTCGGCAGGGGGCGAGGATTTGGGAACACTGAAGCTTTCTTT. This codes for CASSFGRGRGFGNTEAFF.